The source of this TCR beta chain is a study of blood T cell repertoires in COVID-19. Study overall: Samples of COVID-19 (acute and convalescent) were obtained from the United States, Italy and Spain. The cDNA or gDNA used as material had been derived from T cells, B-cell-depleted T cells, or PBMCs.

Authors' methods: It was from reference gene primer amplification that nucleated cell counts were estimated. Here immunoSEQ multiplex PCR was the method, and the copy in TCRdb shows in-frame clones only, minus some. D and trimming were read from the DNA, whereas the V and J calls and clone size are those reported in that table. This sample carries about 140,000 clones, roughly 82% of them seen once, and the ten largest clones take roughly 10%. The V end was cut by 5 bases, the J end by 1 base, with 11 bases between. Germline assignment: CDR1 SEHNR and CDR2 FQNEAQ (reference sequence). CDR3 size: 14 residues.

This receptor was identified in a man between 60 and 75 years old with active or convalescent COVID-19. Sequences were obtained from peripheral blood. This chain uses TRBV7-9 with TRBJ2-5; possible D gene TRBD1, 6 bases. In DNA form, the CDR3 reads TGTGCCAGCAGCACAGGACAGTTCCAAGAGACCCAGTACTTC. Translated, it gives CASSTGQFQETQYF.